This T cell receptor (beta chain) was captured by sequencing in a study of T cell repertoires in cytomegalovirus infection. Study-level background: It can be stated that public TCR beta signatures indicated CMV infection as well as a matching HLA type. Whole-study results and caveats: The ex vivo response was dominated by HLA-C-restricted CMV-specific TCR beta clonotypes. Carriage of CMV together with the relevant HLA was identifiable through cumulative public TCR beta family frequency.

Germline CDR1 is LNHDA and CDR2 is SQIVND (reference sequence). The ends were cut back, 3 bases at V and 9 bases at J, with 18 bases in the middle. The CDR3 consists of 15 residues. This clonotype was counted a few times. The target antigen is unknown. TCRdb used MiXCR to reprocess the reads, holding one entry per CDR3 protein. Here the sample spans 700,000 to 950,000 distinct CDR3 sequences, about 31% being singletons. This clonotype was obtained from a human donor in good health (CMV status not recorded). Some clones in this sample may be carry-over from other donors' samples. The rearrangement uses TRBV19 and TRBJ2-1; the D gene is possibly TRBD2 (6 bases). The sample was cultured CD8+ T cells from PBMCs, taken from culture after CMV antigen stimulation. The CDR3: CASSIGLIRDVEQFF. The CDR3 DNA is TGTGCCAGTAGTATCGGACTAATCAGAGATGTTGAGCAGTTCTTC.